The T cell receptor beta chain under discussion was sequenced for a study of identical twins. From the 5' RACE reads, TCRdb called clonotypes with MiXCR, one entry per CDR3 protein. The table has about 240,000 distinct CDR3 sequences, 7.5% seen once. Trimming took 5 bases from V and 6 from J; bases not matched to a gene: 13. CDR3 size: 16 residues. Germline values: CDR1 SGHTA, CDR2 FQGNSA. This clonotype was recorded once. The same specimen was also included in a second study, on yellow fever vaccine responses in identical twins.

The sequenced material came from CD8+ T cells sorted from blood. This sequence joins TRBV7-2 and TRBJ2-4; 7 bases agree with TRBD2. This TCR was sampled from a woman younger than 35 in good health. The CDR3 loop reads CASSQGWREWANIQYF. CDR3 bases: TGTGCCAGCAGCCAGGGCTGGCGGGAGTGGGCAAACATTCAGTACTTC.